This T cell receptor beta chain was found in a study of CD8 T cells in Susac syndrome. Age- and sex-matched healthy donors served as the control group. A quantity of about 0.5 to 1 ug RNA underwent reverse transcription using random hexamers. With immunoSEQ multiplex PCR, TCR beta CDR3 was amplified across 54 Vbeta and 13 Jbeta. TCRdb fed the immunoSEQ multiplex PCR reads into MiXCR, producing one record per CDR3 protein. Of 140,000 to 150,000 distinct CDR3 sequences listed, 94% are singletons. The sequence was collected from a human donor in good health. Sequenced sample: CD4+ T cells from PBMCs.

CDR3 in amino acids: CSAPSGANVLTF. DNA of the CDR3: TGCAGCGCCCCCTCTGGGGCCAACGTCCTGACTTTC. The gene calls are TRBV29-1 and TRBJ2-6; D remains unclear. CDR3 length: 12 amino acids. Trimming removed 7 bases at V and 0 bases at J, with 4 bases between. CDR1 and CDR2 from the germline V gene are SQVTM and ANQGSEA.